These 5 T cell receptor beta chains share one sample of origin, sequenced in a study of CD8 T cells in Susac syndrome. cDNA came from about 0.51 to 1 ug RNA primed by random hexamers. TCRdb used MiXCR to reprocess the immunoSEQ multiplex PCR reads, holding one entry per CDR3 protein. The data hold around 190,000 distinct CDR3 sequences, with approximately 95% observed a single time. The sample was CD4+ T cells from PBMCs. The receptors derive from a human donor in good health.

The chain has TRBV5-6 and TRBJ2-5, with a possible D match to TRBD1 (5 bases). The ends were cut back, 4 bases at V and 5 bases at J, with 15 bases in the middle. Per germline, CDR1 SGHDT and CDR2 YYEEEE. The CDR3 contains 14 residues. CDR3 protein: CASSPDTPTETQYF. As DNA, the CDR3 is TGTGCCAGCAGCCCGGACACACCAACGGAGACCCAGTACTTC.

This clonotype was detected only once. The chain recombines TRBV11-2 with TRBJ2-3; D gene unclear. The CDR3 is made up of 12 amino acids. Between the trimmed V and J ends, which lost 6 bases and 0 bases, there was a span of 4 bases. Per the germline V gene, CDR1 is SGHAT and CDR2 is FQNNGV. This chain's CDR3 is CASRVSTDTQYF. The CDR3 DNA sequence: TGTGCCAGCAGGGTTAGCACAGATACGCAGTATTTT. Using reference TRBV11-2 and TRBJ2-3 for the parts outside the CDR3, the full variable domain is EAGVAQSPRYKIIEKRQSVAFWCNPISGHATLYWYQQILGQGPKLLIQFQNNGVVDDSQLPKDRFSAERLKGVDSTLKIQPAKLEDSAVYLCASRVSTDTQYFGPGTRLTVL.

In this sample, this clonotype turned up once. The rearrangement uses TRBV20-1 and TRBJ1-4; TRBD1 matches at 8 bases. This CDR3 is 15 amino acids long. The germline V gene has CDR1 DFQATT and CDR2 SNEGSKA (reference sequence). Trimming at V came to 0 bases and at J to 7 bases, leaving 7 bases not matched to a gene. DNA of the CDR3: TGCAGTGCTAGAGATGAAGGACAGGGAACTGAAAAACTGTTTTTT. Residues: CSARDEGQGTEKLFF.

This chain joins TRBV3-1 and TRBJ2-4; D ambiguous. The CDR3 covers 13 residues. CDR1 is LGHDT, CDR2 YNNKEL, per germline (reference sequence). V lost 4 bases to trimming and J lost 8 bases, with 12 bases between them. This chain's CDR3 is CASSPDGVDIQYF. The CDR3 nucleotides read TGTGCCAGCAGCCCAGACGGTGTGGACATTCAGTACTTC.

The J gene is TRBJ2-1, the V gene TRBV12-3 or TRBV12-4; D perhaps matches TRBD2 (7 bases). Trimming cost V 8 bases and J 3 bases, with 11 bases left between them. CDR3 length: 13 residues. CDR3 sequence: CASGRGYYNEQFF. The CDR3 DNA reads TGTGCCAGCGGGAGGGGGTACTACAATGAGCAGTTCTTC.